The 28 T cell receptor beta chains below were found in one sample sequenced in a study of T-cell reconstitution after alpha-beta-depleted transplantation in children. It was with unique molecular identifiers that the TCRbeta library was prepared. TCRdb fed the PCR reads into MiXCR, producing one record per CDR3 protein. This sample carries 550,000 to 800,000 distinct CDR3 sequences, around 13% of them seen once, and the ten largest clones take 0.79%. Sample: PBMCs, taken before TCRalphabeta/CD19-depleted stem cell transplant. Receptor source: a girl aged 2 to 9 with congenital amegakaryocytic thrombocytopenia, due to receive a stem cell transplant.

This clonotype was observed at least ten times. The chain is built from TRBV12-3 or TRBV12-4 and TRBJ2-7, with TRBD2 matching over 8 bases. V dropped 5 bases and J dropped 2; count of bases not matched to a gene: 5. The CDR3 loop spans 14 amino acids. For the CDR3, the DNA is TGTGCCAGCAGTCCCGGGAGGGGAACCTACGAGCAGTACTTC. It is translated as CASSPGRGTYEQYF.

There are a few counts of this clonotype. The chain couples TRBV27 to TRBJ2-7; D perhaps matches TRBD2 (7 bases). Trimming left V 1 base short and J 5 bases short, with 15 bases between. The CDR3 has 15 residues. Germline loops: CDR1 MNHEY, CDR2 SMNVEV (reference sequence). The CDR3 DNA reads as TGTGCCAGCAGTTTATACGGCGGGGGCCGTGACGAGCAGTACTTC. It encodes CASSLYGGGRDEQYF.

Ten or more counts support this clonotype. The rearrangement joins TRBV29-1 to TRBJ1-1; 7 positions agree with TRBD1. CDR3 length equals 18 residues. Trimming removed 1 base from V and 4 bases from J; junction bases left unmatched: 18. CDR1 and CDR2 (germline): SQVTM, ANQGSEA. CDR3 in DNA: TGCAGCGTTGAAGGGAGAGGATTCCACAGGGGTCTGGTCACTGAAGCTTTCTTT. It is translated as CSVEGRGFHRGLVTEAFF.

This clonotype was recorded at least ten times. The chain couples TRBV20-1 to TRBJ2-1; tentative D call: TRBD2 (6 bases). The CDR3 loop spans 14 amino acids. CDR1 is DFQATT, CDR2 SNEGSKA, per germline (reference sequence). V lost 2 bases to trimming and J lost 1 base, with 9 bases between them. The CDR3 region is CSARRGRSYNEQFF. CDR3 nucleotides: TGCAGTGCTAGACGTGGGAGGTCCTACAATGAGCAGTTCTTC.

The chain recombines TRBV4-2 with TRBJ2-1; 7 bases fit TRBD2. The V and J ends lost 1 base and 6 bases, in that order; junction bases with no gene match: 3. Looked up from germline, CDR1 is LGHNA and CDR2 is YNFKEQ. This CDR3 region has 14 residues. CDR3 in DNA: TGTGCCAGCAGCCAAGCACTAGCGCCCAATGAGCAGTTCTTC. Translation gives CASSQALAPNEQFF.

The chain links TRBV5-1 to TRBJ1-1; D is ambiguous. V lost 2 bases to trimming and J lost 4 bases, with 9 bases between them. Per the germline V gene, CDR1 is SGHRS and CDR2 is YFSETQ. This CDR3 has 13 amino acids. The CDR3 is CASSLEGLTEAFF. DNA of the CDR3: TGCGCCAGCAGCTTAGAGGGTCTCACTGAAGCTTTCTTT.

This clonotype was counted many times. The junction and the germline gene differ at one end; a read error may be behind it. The chain is built from TRBV5-1 and TRBJ2-7; D unclear. Germline-derived CDR1 and CDR2 are SGHRS and YFSETQ. The CDR3 extends over 12 amino acids. As DNA, the CDR3 is TGTGCCAGCAGCTTATATGGCTACGAGCAGTACTTC. Translating gives CASSLYGYEQYF.

This clonotype was detected ten times or more. The V gene is TRBV29-1, the J gene TRBJ2-1, with D unclear. V was cut by 7 bases and J by 8 bases, with 12 bases left in between. Per germline, CDR1 SQVTM and CDR2 ANQGSEA. The CDR3 has 11 amino acids. Here the CDR3 DNA reads TGCAGCGCCCTGACGGATTATGAGCAGTTCTTC. Encoded protein: CSALTDYEQFF.

This clonotype was picked up many times. The V call is TRBV12-3 or TRBV12-4, the J call TRBJ2-7; D possibly corresponds to TRBD1 (6 bases). The ends were cut back, 8 bases at V and 0 bases at J, with 14 bases in the middle. The CDR3 has 14 amino acids. CDR3 coding DNA: TGTGCCAGCCAAGGAGGACAGCTCTCCTACGAGCAGTACTTC. Protein product: CASQGGQLSYEQYF.

This clonotype showed up many times. This chain connects TRBV20-1 to TRBJ2-2; 7 bases match TRBD1. This CDR3 comprises 14 residues. Germline V gene sequence: CDR1 DFQATT, CDR2 SNEGSKA (reference sequence). After removal of 6 bases from V and 3 bases from J, the junction contained 7 bases not matched to a gene. The CDR3 protein is CSASGQVDTGELFF. CDR3 nucleotide sequence: TGCAGTGCCTCCGGACAGGTGGACACCGGGGAGCTGTTTTTT.

This chain connects TRBV12-3 or TRBV12-4 to TRBJ2-7; a weak D match, TRBD2 (6 bases). The CDR3 runs to 14 residues. Trimming stripped 3 bases from V and 2 bases from J, with 11 bases between. Here the CDR3 DNA reads TGTGCCAGCAGTTTTGGGGGGTCCCCCTACGAGCAGTACTTC. It is translated as CASSFGGSPYEQYF.

This clonotype occurred a few times. This chain links TRBV5-4 with TRBJ1-2; 8 bases are shared with TRBD1. The CDR3 length is 14 residues. V shed 4 bases, J shed 3 bases, and the junction held 5 bases outside the gene matches. CDR1 SGHNT and CDR2 YYREEE come from the germline V gene (reference sequence). The CDR3 spells CASSPRGRDYGYTF. CDR3 DNA: TGTGCCAGCAGCCCCAGGGGGCGCGACTATGGCTACACCTTC.

This clonotype was counted at least ten times. This chain uses TRBV12-3 or TRBV12-4 with TRBJ2-2; D could derive from TRBD1 or TRBD2 (5 bases each). The CDR3 consists of 10 residues. Trimming removed 8 bases at V and 10 bases at J, with 8 bases between. DNA for the CDR3: TGTGCCAGCGGGGGTGCGGAGCTGTTTTTT. It encodes CASGGAELFF.

This rearrangement joins TRBV3-1 to TRBJ2-6, with D hard to call. CDR1 and CDR2 from the germline V gene are LGHDT and YNNKEL (reference sequence). Trimming left V 3 bases short and J 5 bases short, with 8 bases between. This CDR3 region has 14 residues. The CDR3 sequence is CASSQGTRANVLTF. DNA of the CDR3: TGTGCCAGCAGCCAGGGAACGAGGGCCAACGTCCTGACTTTC.

This clonotype was detected a few times. This chain connects TRBV11-2 to TRBJ2-3, with 9 bases identical to TRBD1. Trimming at V came to 5 bases and at J to 5 bases, leaving 17 bases not matched to a gene. CDR3 size: 18 residues. Germline V gene data show CDR1 as SGHAT and CDR2 as FQNNGV. CDR3 sequence: CASSPLAGDRVKVDTQYF. DNA for the CDR3: TGTGCCAGCAGCCCACTGGCGGGGGACAGGGTTAAGGTAGATACGCAGTATTTT.

This chain links TRBV20-1 with TRBJ2-7; tentatively, D is TRBD1 (6 bases). The germline V gene encodes CDR1 DFQATT and CDR2 SNEGSKA (reference sequence). This CDR3 is 14 amino acids long. CDR3 region: CSGMGYSGDYEQYF. The CDR3 nucleotides read TGCAGCGGTATGGGCTACTCAGGGGACTACGAGCAGTACTTC.

This clonotype was counted between two and nine times. V usage is TRBV25-1 and J usage is TRBJ2-5, with 9 bases matching TRBD2. The CDR3 has 17 residues. In germline, CDR1 is MGHDK, CDR2 SYGVNS. Trimming at V came to 4 bases and at J to 2 bases, leaving 11 bases not matched to a gene. For the CDR3, the DNA is TGTGCCAGCAGTGCCGGTTTGTCGACTAGCGGACAAGAGACCCAGTACTTC. Translation: CASSAGLSTSGQETQYF. Together with reference TRBV25-1 and TRBJ2-5, the CDR3 gives the full variable domain: EADIYQTPRYLVIGTGKKITLECSQTMGHDKMYWYQQDPGMELHLIHYSYGVNSTEKGDLSSESTVSRIRTEHFPLTLESARPSHTSQYLCASSAGLSTSGQETQYFGPGTRLLVL.

This clonotype was observed many times. The chain uses TRBV6-1 and TRBJ2-3, with D possibly called TRBD1 or TRBD2 (5 bases each). This CDR3 contains 14 residues. With 6 bases removed from V and 0 bases from J, the gap between germline ends came to 10 bases. Germline V gives CDR1 MNHNS, CDR2 SASEGT. The CDR3 reads CASSPWGSTDTQYF. The CDR3 DNA reads TGTGCCAGCAGCCCCTGGGGGAGCACAGATACGCAGTATTTT.

For this clonotype: Given a much more abundant clone one base away, this may be a read error. The rearrangement uses TRBV5-1 and TRBJ2-3; 7 bases are a match to TRBD1. CDR1 is SGHRS, CDR2 YFSETQ, per germline. This CDR3 region has 15 residues. CDR3 bases: TGCGCCAGCAGTCCCGTGGACAGGAACACAGATACGCATTATTTT. It specifies CASSPVDRNTDTHYF. The variable domain in full, completed from reference TRBV5-1 and TRBJ2-3, reads KAGVTQTPRYLIKTRGQQVTLSCSPISGHRSVSWYQQTPGQGLQFLFEYFSETQRNKGNFPGRFSGRQFSNSRSEMNVSTLELGDSALYLCASSPVDRNTDTHYFGPGTRLTVL.

A few counts support this clonotype. V usage is TRBV29-1 and J usage is TRBJ2-1, with 13 bases fitting TRBD2. From germline, CDR1 is SQVTM and CDR2 ANQGSEA. The CDR3 consists of 12 residues. Trimming removed 7 bases from V and 9 bases from J; junction bases left unmatched: 3. In nucleotides, the CDR3 is TGCAGCGGAGGACTAGCGGGAGCTGAGCAGTTCTTC. Amino acids: CSGGLAGAEQFF.

This clonotype was picked up a small number of times. V usage is TRBV5-1 and J usage is TRBJ2-7; TRBD2 agrees at 8 bases. This CDR3 is 15 amino acids long. Trimming removed 3 bases from V and 3 bases from J; junction bases left unmatched: 8. Germline CDR1 is SGHRS and CDR2 is YFSETQ. CDR3 protein: CASSWLTSVYYEQYF. CDR3 DNA sequence: TGCGCCAGCAGCTGGTTGACTAGCGTTTACTACGAGCAGTACTTC.

This chain uses TRBV7-2 with TRBJ2-7, with 9 bases lining up with TRBD2. Germline V CDR1 and CDR2: SGHTA, FQGNSA. The CDR3 is 15 residues long. The J segment lost 2 bases and the V segment lost 2 bases, leaving 4 bases of the junction unmatched. The CDR3 loop is CASSLYRLAAYEQYF. CDR3 sequence (DNA): TGTGCCAGCAGCTTATACAGACTAGCGGCCTACGAGCAGTACTTC.

The chain has TRBV6-4 and TRBJ2-1; TRBD1 aligns across 7 bases. V gave up 3 bases and J gave up 3 bases; unmatched junction bases: 5. CDR3 length: 15 residues. The germline V gene has CDR1 MRHNA and CDR2 SNTAGT. In DNA, the CDR3 is TGTGCCAGCAGTGAAATGGCAGGGGGCTACAATGAGCAGTTCTTC. It is translated as CASSEMAGGYNEQFF.

This clonotype occurred many times. This chain links TRBV29-1 with TRBJ1-2, with D perhaps matching TRBD1 (5 bases). The V gene lost 4 bases and the J gene lost 8 bases, with 11 bases spanning the gap. The CDR3 contains 11 residues. Germline V gene lookup returns CDR1 SQVTM and CDR2 ANQGSEA. Written as DNA, the CDR3 is TGCAGCGTTGGGGACTCTGTAGGCTACACCTTC. Translation: CSVGDSVGYTF.

This clonotype was detected ten times or more. This chain uses TRBV12-3 or TRBV12-4 with TRBJ2-1; no definite D call. The CDR3 length is 15 residues. Trimming removed 0 bases at V and 0 bases at J, with 6 bases between. The CDR3 DNA follows: TGTGCCAGCAGTTTAGCACAGAGCTCCTACAATGAGCAGTTCTTC. Residues: CASSLAQSSYNEQFF.

The table lists this clonotype with a few counts. This sequence joins TRBV24-1 and TRBJ2-1; 8 bases line up with TRBD2. V dropped 7 bases and J dropped 4; count of bases not matched to a gene: 5. The germline CDR1 and CDR2 sequences are KGHDR and SFDVKD. The CDR3 contains 14 residues. The CDR3 DNA follows: TGTGCCACCAGCCCTAGCGGGCCGTACAATGAGCAGTTCTTC. It specifies CATSPSGPYNEQFF.

This clonotype was found many times. This sequence joins TRBV20-1 and TRBJ2-1; 9 positions agree with TRBD2. In germline, CDR1 is DFQATT, CDR2 SNEGSKA (reference sequence). The CDR3 has 15 amino acids. Trimming at V came to 6 bases and at J to 8 bases, leaving 14 bases not matched to a gene. In DNA form, the CDR3 reads TGCAGTGCCCCTCCTCGGCTAGCGGGACTGGATGAGCAGTTCTTC. Protein product: CSAPPRLAGLDEQFF.

In its sample, this clonotype was seen many times. The V and J genes are TRBV12-3 or TRBV12-4 and TRBJ1-6, with TRBD1 matching over 8 bases. This CDR3 contains 15 residues. After removal of 5 bases from V and 5 bases from J, the junction contained 5 bases not matched to a gene. The CDR3 DNA reads TGTGCCAGCAGTCCGCCGGGACAGGATAATTCACCCCTCCACTTT. Residues: CASSPPGQDNSPLHF.